What follows are 8 T cell receptor beta chains derived from one specimen sequenced in a study of T cells in Graves' hyperthyroidism and ophthalmopathy. Amplification of TCR beta CDR3 regions was performed using RNA transcripts as template. When the TCR CDR3 underwent first-round RT-PCR, the HTBI primer set was used. Each CDR3 protein gets one entry after TCRdb re-called the multiplex PCR reads with MiXCR. Among around 420,000 distinct CDR3 sequences listed, less than 20% were seen once. Input material: blood. The receptors come from a woman younger than 30 with Graves' hyperthyroidism.

This clonotype was counted ten times or more. The rearrangement joins TRBV27 to TRBJ2-1; weak D call: TRBD1 (5 bases). V lost 3 bases to trimming and J lost 0 bases, with 9 bases between them. CDR3 length: 15 amino acids. Germline V gene lookup returns CDR1 MNHEY and CDR2 SMNVEV (reference sequence). CDR3 protein: CASSFIRGSYNEQFF. In DNA, the CDR3 is TGTGCCAGCAGTTTTATAAGGGGCTCCTACAATGAGCAGTTCTTC.

In this sample, this clonotype turned up many times. This chain joins TRBV2 and TRBJ2-7; perhaps D is TRBD1 or TRBD2 (5 bases each). The CDR3 covers 14 residues. Trimming shortened V by 6 bases and J by 5 bases, and 17 bases separated the two germline ends. The germline CDR1 and CDR2 sequences are SNHLY and FYNNEI. The CDR3, as DNA: TGTGCCAGCAGCTCCAGGGCTAGCTACCACGAGCAGTACTTC. Its protein product is CASSSRASYHEQYF. Looking up the rest from reference TRBV2 and TRBJ2-7 gives the full variable domain: EPEVTQTPSHQVTQMGQEVILRCVPISNHLYFYWYRQILGQKVEFLVSFYNNEISEKSEIFDDQFSVERPDGSNFTLKIRSTKLEDSAMYFCASSSRASYHEQYFGPGTRLTVT.

This clonotype came up a few times. The chain has TRBV5-5 and TRBJ2-7; D possibly uses TRBD1 or TRBD2 (5 bases each). Germline loops: CDR1 SGHKS, CDR2 YYEKEE (reference sequence). The CDR3 sequence is 13 residues long. V was cut by 2 bases and J by 5 bases, with 11 bases left in between. CDR3 in amino acids: CASSFQGVDEQYF. In DNA, the CDR3 is TGTGCCAGCAGCTTTCAGGGAGTCGACGAGCAGTACTTC.

The chain is built from TRBV29-1 and TRBJ2-2, with D perhaps matching TRBD1 (6 bases). Trimming removed 5 bases from V and 7 bases from J, with 14 bases in between. CDR3 size: 13 residues. Germline V lookup: CDR1 SQVTM, CDR2 ANQGSEA. CDR3 in amino acids: CSVPRQAGGELFF. The CDR3 DNA is TGCAGCGTTCCCAGACAGGCGGGCGGGGAGCTGTTTTTT.

This clonotype was recorded at least ten times. The V and J genes are TRBV9 and TRBJ1-1; tentatively, D is TRBD1 (6 bases). Trimming cost V 3 bases and J 1 base, with 13 bases left between them. The germline gives CDR1 SGDLS, CDR2 YYNGEE. The CDR3 contains 15 residues. The CDR3 bases are TGTGCCAGCAGCGACGGAGGAGGGGGGAACACTGAAGCTTTCTTT. This gives the protein CASSDGGGGNTEAFF.

This clonotype showed up many times. This sequence joins TRBV7-2 and TRBJ1-1; 11 bases are shared with TRBD1. Germline V CDR1 and CDR2: SGHTA, FQGNSA. The ends lost 5 bases at V and 2 bases at J; junction bases unmatched: 4. The CDR3 covers 15 residues. The CDR3 DNA reads TGTGCCAGCAGCGTCAGGACAGGGGGCAACACTGAAGCTTTCTTT. Its protein product is CASSVRTGGNTEAFF.

There are many counts of this clonotype. The V gene is TRBV2, the J gene TRBJ1-2; D is unclear. The CDR3 contains 15 residues. Germline V gives CDR1 SNHLY, CDR2 FYNNEI. V was clipped by 1 base and J by 6 bases, with 15 bases between them. DNA of the CDR3: TGTGCCAGCAGTGAAGATAAAATTAAATTAAATGGCTACACCTTC. Its protein is CASSEDKIKLNGYTF. Supplemented by reference TRBV2 and TRBJ1-2, the full variable domain reads EPEVTQTPSHQVTQMGQEVILRCVPISNHLYFYWYRQILGQKVEFLVSFYNNEISEKSEIFDDQFSVERPDGSNFTLKIRSTKLEDSAMYFCASSEDKIKLNGYTFGSGTRLTVV.

The table lists this clonotype with a few counts. The CDR3 loop reads CASSSGQASGNTIYF. The CDR3 DNA is TGTGCCAGCAGCTCGGGGCAGGCTTCTGGAAACACCATATATTTT. This rearrangement joins TRBV7-9 to TRBJ1-3, with D perhaps matching TRBD1 (5 bases). The CDR3 runs 15 residues. V gave up 4 bases and J gave up 1 base, with 11 bases separating them. In germline, CDR1 is SEHNR, CDR2 FQNEAQ (reference sequence).